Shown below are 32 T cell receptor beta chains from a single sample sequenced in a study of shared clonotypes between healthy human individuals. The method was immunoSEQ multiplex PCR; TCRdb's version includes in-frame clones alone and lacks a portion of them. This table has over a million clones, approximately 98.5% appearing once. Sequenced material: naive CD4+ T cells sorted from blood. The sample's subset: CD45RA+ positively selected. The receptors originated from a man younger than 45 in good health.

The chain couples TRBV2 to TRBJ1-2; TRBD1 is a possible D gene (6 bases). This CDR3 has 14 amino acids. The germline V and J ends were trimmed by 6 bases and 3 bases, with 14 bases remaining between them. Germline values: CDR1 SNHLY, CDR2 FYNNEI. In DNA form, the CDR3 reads TGTGCCAGCAGACCTCAGGGGCGAGACTATGGCTACACCTTC. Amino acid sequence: CASRPQGRDYGYTF.

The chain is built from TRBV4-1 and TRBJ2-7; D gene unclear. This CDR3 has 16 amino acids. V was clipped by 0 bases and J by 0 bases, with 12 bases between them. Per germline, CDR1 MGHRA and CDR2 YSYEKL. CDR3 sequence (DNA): TGCGCCAGCAGCCAAGATCAGGCCAGCTACTCCTACGAGCAGTACTTC. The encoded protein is CASSQDQASYSYEQYF.

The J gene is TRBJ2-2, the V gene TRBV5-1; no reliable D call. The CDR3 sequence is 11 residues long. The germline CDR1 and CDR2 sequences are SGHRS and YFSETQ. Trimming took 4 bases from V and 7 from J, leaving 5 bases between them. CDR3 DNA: TGCGCCAGCAGCCGGAACGGGGAGCTGTTTTTT. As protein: CASSRNGELFF.

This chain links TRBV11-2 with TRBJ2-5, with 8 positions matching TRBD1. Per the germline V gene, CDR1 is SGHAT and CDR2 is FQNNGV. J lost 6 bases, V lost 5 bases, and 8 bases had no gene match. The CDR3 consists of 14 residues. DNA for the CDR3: TGTGCCAGCAGCGCAGGGGGACAGGCCAAGACCCAGTACTTC. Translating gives CASSAGGQAKTQYF. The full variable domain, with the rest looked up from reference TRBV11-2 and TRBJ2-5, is EAGVAQSPRYKIIEKRQSVAFWCNPISGHATLYWYQQILGQGPKLLIQFQNNGVVDDSQLPKDRFSAERLKGVDSTLKIQPAKLEDSAVYLCASSAGGQAKTQYFGPGTRLLVL.

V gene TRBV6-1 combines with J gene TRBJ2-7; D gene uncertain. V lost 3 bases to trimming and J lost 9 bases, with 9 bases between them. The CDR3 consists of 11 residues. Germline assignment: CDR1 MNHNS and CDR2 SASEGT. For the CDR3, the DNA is TGTGCCAGCAGTGACGGGCCAGCGCAGTACTTC. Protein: CASSDGPAQYF.

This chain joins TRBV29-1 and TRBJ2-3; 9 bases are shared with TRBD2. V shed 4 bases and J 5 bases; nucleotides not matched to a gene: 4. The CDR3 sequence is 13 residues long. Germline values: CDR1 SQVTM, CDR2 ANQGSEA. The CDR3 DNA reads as TGCAGCGTTGTAGCGGGAGCCAGAGATACGCAGTATTTT. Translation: CSVVAGARDTQYF.

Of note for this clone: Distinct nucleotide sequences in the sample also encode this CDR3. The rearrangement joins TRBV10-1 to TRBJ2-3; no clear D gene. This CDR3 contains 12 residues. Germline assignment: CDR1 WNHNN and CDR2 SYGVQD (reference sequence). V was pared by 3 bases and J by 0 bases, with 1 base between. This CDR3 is CASSDSTDTQYF. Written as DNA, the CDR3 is TGCGCCAGCAGTGATAGCACAGATACGCAGTATTTT.

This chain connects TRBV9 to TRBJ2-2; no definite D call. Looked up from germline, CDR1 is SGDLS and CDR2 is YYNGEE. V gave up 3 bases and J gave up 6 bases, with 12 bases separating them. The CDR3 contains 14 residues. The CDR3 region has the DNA TGTGCCAGCAGCGCGGCGACCGCTGCCGGGGAGCTGTTTTTT. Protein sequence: CASSAATAAGELFF. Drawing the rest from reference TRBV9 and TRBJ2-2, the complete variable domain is DSGVTQTPKHLITATGQRVTLRCSPRSGDLSVYWYQQSLDQGLQFLIQYYNGEERAKGNILERFSAQQFPDLHSELNLSSLELGDSALYFCASSAATAAGELFFGEGSRLTVL.

The CDR3 DNA follows: TGCAGTGCTAGAAGAGTGCACGAGCAGTACTTC. Its translation: CSARRVHEQYF. This sequence joins TRBV20-1 and TRBJ2-7; D remains unclear. V dropped 2 bases and J dropped 5 bases, with 7 bases sitting between them. The CDR3 totals 11 residues. The V gene's germline CDR1 is DFQATT and CDR2 SNEGSKA (reference sequence).

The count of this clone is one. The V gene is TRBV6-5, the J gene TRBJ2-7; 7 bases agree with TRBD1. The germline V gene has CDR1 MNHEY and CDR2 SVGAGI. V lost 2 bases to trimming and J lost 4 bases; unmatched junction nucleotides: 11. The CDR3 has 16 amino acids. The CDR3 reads CASSYLMTGNVYEQYF. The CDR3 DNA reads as TGTGCCAGCAGTTACCTGATGACAGGGAATGTTTACGAGCAGTACTTC.

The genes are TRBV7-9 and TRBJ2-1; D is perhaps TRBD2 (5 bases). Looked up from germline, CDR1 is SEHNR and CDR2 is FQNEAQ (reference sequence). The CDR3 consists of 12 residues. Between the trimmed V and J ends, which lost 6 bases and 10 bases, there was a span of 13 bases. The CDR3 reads CASRQEGWEQFF. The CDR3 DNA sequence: TGTGCCAGCAGGCAAGAGGGTTGGGAGCAGTTCTTC.

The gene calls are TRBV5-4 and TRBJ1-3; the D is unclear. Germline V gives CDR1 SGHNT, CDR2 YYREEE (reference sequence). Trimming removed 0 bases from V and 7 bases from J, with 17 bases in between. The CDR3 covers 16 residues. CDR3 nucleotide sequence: TGTGCCAGCAGCTTGGGGCCTCGGTCTCAATTCAACACCATATATTTT. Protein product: CASSLGPRSQFNTIYF.

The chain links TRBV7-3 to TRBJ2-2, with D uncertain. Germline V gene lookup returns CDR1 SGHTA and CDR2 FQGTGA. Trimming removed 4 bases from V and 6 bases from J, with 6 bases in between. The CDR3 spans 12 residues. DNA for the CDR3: TGTGCCAGCAGCTCTGTAGCCGGGGAGCTGTTTTTT. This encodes CASSSVAGELFF. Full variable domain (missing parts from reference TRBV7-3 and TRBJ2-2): GAGVSQTPSNKVTEKGKYVELRCDPISGHTALYWYRQSLGQGPEFLIYFQGTGAADDSGLPNDRFFAVRPEGSVSTLKIQRTERGDSAVYLCASSSVAGELFFGEGSRLTVL.

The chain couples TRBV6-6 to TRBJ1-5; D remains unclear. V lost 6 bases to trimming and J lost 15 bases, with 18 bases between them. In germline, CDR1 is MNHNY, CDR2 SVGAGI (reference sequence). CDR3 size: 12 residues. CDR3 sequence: CASSPTSDQLHF. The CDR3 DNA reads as TGTGCCAGCAGCCCTACAAGCGACCAGTTGCATTTT.

The CDR3 is CASSLSGDGGVKNIQYF. CDR3 DNA: TGTGCCAGCAGCCTTAGCGGGGATGGCGGGGTCAAAAACATTCAGTACTTC. V is TRBV7-9 and J is TRBJ2-4, with 8 bases fitting TRBD2. Germline CDR1 and CDR2: SEHNR and FQNEAQ (reference sequence). The CDR3 loop spans 17 amino acids. After removal of 5 bases from V and 3 bases from J, the junction contained 12 bases not matched to a gene.

The CDR3 DNA is TGTGCCAGCAGCTTAAGGAATGAAGCTTTCTTT. Encoded protein: CASSLRNEAFF. The chain combines TRBV7-9 with TRBJ1-1; D is undetermined. The CDR3 covers 11 residues. Germline CDR1 reads SEHNR; CDR2 reads FQNEAQ (reference sequence). Trimming cost V 2 bases and J 7 bases, with 5 bases left between them.

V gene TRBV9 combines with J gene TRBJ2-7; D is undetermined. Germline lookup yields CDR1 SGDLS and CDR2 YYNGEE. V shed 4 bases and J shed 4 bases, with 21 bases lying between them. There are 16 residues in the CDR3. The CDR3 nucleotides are TGTGCCAGCAGCCCAAGTTCCTCCGGGCCGTGGTACGAGCAGTACTTC. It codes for CASSPSSSGPWYEQYF. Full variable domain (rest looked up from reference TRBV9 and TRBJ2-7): DSGVTQTPKHLITATGQRVTLRCSPRSGDLSVYWYQQSLDQGLQFLIQYYNGEERAKGNILERFSAQQFPDLHSELNLSSLELGDSALYFCASSPSSSGPWYEQYFGPGTRLTVT.

CDR3 in amino acids: CAISRGTQETQYF. CDR3 sequence (DNA): TGTGCCATCAGCAGGGGGACCCAAGAGACCCAGTACTTC. The rearrangement joins TRBV10-3 to TRBJ2-5; the match to TRBD1 covers 7 bases. Germline CDR1 and CDR2: ENHRY and SYGVKD. The CDR3 extends over 13 amino acids. After removal of 6 bases from V and 1 base from J, the junction contained 2 bases not matched to a gene.

CDR3 coding DNA: TGTGCCAGTAGTAATAGGGCTAGCGGCAAAGATACGCAGTATTTT. It encodes CASSNRASGKDTQYF. The chain is built from TRBV19 and TRBJ2-3, with 7 bases aligning to TRBD2. Germline CDR1 reads LNHDA; CDR2 reads SQIVND (reference sequence). This CDR3 has 15 residues. V was pared by 4 bases and J by 5 bases, with 9 bases of the junction left unmatched.

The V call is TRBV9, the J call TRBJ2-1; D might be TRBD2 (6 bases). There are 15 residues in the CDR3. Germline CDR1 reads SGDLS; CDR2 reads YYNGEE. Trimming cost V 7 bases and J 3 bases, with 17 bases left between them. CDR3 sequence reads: CASSQAGNRYNEQFF. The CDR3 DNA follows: TGTGCCAGCTCACAAGCGGGTAACCGCTACAATGAGCAGTTCTTC.

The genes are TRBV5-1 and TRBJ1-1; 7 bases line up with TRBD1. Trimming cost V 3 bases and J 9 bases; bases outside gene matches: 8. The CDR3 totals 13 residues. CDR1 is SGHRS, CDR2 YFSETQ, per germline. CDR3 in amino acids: CASSSPGQSKAFF. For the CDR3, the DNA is TGCGCCAGCAGCTCGCCGGGACAGTCTAAAGCTTTCTTT. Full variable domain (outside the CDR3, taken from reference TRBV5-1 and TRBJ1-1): KAGVTQTPRYLIKTRGQQVTLSCSPISGHRSVSWYQQTPGQGLQFLFEYFSETQRNKGNFPGRFSGRQFSNSRSEMNVSTLELGDSALYLCASSSPGQSKAFFGQGTRLTVV.

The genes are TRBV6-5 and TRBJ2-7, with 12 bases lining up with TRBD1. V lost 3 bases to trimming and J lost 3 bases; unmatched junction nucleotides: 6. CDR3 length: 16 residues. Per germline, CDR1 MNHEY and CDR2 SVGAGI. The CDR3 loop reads CASSYGGTGGLYEQYF. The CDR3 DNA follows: TGTGCCAGCAGTTATGGGGGGACAGGGGGCCTCTACGAGCAGTACTTC.

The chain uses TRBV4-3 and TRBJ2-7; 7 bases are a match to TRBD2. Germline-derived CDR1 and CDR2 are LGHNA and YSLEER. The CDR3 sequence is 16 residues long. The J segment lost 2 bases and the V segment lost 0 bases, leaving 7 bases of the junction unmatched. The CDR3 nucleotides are TGCGCCAGCAGCCAAGAGGTCCAACTAGCGCCCTACGAGCAGTACTTC. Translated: CASSQEVQLAPYEQYF.

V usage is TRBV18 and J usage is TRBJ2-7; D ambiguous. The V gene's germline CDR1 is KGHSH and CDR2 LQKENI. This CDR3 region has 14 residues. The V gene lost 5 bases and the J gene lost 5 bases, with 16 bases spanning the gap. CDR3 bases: TGTGCCAGCTCAACAAAGGCGACTGGGGACGAGCAGTACTTC. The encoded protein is CASSTKATGDEQYF.

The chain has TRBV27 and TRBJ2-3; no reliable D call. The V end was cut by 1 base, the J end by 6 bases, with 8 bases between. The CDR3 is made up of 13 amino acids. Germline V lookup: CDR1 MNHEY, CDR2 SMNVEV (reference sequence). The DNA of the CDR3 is TGTGCCAGCAGTTTATGGACCCGGGATACGCAGTATTTT. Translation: CASSLWTRDTQYF.

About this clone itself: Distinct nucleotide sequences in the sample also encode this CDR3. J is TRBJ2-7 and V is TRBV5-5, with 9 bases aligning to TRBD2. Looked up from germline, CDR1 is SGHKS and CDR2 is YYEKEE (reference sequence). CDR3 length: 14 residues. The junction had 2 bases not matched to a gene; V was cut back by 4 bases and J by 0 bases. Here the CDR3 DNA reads TGTGCCAGCAGCCTGACTAGCGGCTCCTACGAGCAGTACTTC. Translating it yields CASSLTSGSYEQYF.

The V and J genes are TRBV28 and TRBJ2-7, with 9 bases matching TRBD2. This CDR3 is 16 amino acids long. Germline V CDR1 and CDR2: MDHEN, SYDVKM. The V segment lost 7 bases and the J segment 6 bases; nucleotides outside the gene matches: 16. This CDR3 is CASIDHAGTSFSEQYF. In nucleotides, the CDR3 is TGTGCCAGCATCGACCACGCCGGGACTAGCTTTTCCGAGCAGTACTTC.

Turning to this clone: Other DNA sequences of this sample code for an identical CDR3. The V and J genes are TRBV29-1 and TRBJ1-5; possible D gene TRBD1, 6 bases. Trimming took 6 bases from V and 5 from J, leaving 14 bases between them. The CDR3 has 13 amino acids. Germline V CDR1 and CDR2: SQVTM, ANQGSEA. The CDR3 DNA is TGCAGCGTAGGGGGGCAGGGTGATCAGCCCCAGCATTTT. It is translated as CSVGGQGDQPQHF.

The CDR3 region is CASSLFKENRVQGNYGYTF. CDR3 nucleotides: TGTGCCAGCAGTTTATTTAAAGAAAACAGGGTTCAGGGCAACTATGGCTACACCTTC. This chain connects TRBV28 to TRBJ1-2; D possibly corresponds to TRBD1 (6 bases). The CDR3 is 19 amino acids. Trimming cost V 1 base and J 2 bases, with 23 bases left between them. CDR1 is MDHEN and CDR2 is SYDVKM in the germline V gene.

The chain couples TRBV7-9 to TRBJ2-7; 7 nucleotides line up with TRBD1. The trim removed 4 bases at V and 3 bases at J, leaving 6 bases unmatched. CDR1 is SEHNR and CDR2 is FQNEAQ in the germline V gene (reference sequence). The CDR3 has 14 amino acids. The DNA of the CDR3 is TGTGCCAGCAGCTGGGACAGCGCCTTCTACGAGCAGTACTTC. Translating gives CASSWDSAFYEQYF.

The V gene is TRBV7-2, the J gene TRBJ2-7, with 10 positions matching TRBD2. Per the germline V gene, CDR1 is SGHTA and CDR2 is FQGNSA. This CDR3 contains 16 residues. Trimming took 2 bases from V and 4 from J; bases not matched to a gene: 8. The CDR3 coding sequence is TGTGCCAGCAGCTTATCAGTTGCTAGCGGGAGTTACGAGCAGTACTTC. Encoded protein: CASSLSVASGSYEQYF.

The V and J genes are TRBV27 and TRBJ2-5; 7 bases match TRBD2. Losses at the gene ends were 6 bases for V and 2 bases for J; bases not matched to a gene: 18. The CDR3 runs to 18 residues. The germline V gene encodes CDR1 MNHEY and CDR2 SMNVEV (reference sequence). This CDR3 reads CASRRVGWGGPVQETQYF. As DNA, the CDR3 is TGTGCCAGCAGACGAGTAGGGTGGGGAGGGCCGGTGCAAGAGACCCAGTACTTC.